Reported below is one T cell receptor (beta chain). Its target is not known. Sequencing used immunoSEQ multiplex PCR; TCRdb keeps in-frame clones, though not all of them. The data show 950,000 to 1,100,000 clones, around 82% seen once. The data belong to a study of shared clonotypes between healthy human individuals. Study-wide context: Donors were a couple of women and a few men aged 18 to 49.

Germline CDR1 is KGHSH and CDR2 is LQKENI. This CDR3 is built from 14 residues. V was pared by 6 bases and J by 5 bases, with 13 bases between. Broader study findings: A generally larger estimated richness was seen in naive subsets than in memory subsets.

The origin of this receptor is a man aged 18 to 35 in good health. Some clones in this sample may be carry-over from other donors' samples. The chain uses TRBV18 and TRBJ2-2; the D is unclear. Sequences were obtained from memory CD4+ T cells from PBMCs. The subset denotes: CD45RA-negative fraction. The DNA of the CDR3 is TGTGCCAGCTCCCAGGTATCCGGGACCGGGGAGCTGTTTTTT. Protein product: CASSQVSGTGELFF.